This T cell receptor beta chain was captured by sequencing in a study of cytomegalovirus exposure and HLA in healthy donors. Looking at the study overall: Unique TCRs from HLA-typed donors, 80 million to 100 million of them, were held in an early data release.

Comments on this clone: No antigen is known for it.

Study-wide results and limits: Later analysis demonstrated an association between a missense DCLRE1C variant and TCR beta V- and J-gene trimming.

PCR amplification relied on 60 Vbeta primers (plus 13 Jbeta primers). Libraries were prepared by immunoSEQ multiplex PCR; TCRdb keeps only in-frame clonotypes and omits some of them. The sample records approximately 150,000 clones, about four fifths being singletons. The CDR3 is 13 residues long. V was cut by 1 base and J by 6 bases, with 8 bases left in between. CDR1 is LGHNA and CDR2 is YSLEER in the germline V gene. The sample was PBMCs. The chain is built from TRBV4-3 and TRBJ2-3; the D is unclear. The TCR was taken from a man under 40 in good health and CMV-seropositive. The CDR3 nucleotides are TGCGCCAGCAGCCAAGCTGGAGTCGATACGCAGTATTTT. Encoded protein: CASSQAGVDTQYF.